The 9 T cell receptor beta chains below were found in one sample sequenced in a study of T cells after yellow fever vaccination. TCRdb analysed the 5' RACE reads with MiXCR anew, one entry per CDR3 protein. This table has approximately 610,000 distinct CDR3 sequences, about 17% appearing once. The sequencing used PBMCs, collected less than 6 days after the first yellow fever vaccination. All receptors come from a man aged 18 to 35 who received the YFV17D yellow fever vaccine.

The chain recombines TRBV12-3 or TRBV12-4 with TRBJ1-1; no clear D gene. Trimming removed 5 bases from V and 7 bases from J, with 14 bases in between. CDR3 size: 13 residues. The CDR3 nucleotides are TGTGCCAGCAGTCAAACGGAAGCAAGTGAAGCTTTCTTT. It is translated as CASSQTEASEAFF.

The table lists this clonotype with a few counts. V is TRBV6-5 and J is TRBJ2-1, with 7 bases that match TRBD2. V lost 6 bases to trimming and J lost 2 bases; unmatched junction nucleotides: 10. This CDR3 spans 16 amino acids. Germline V gene lookup returns CDR1 MNHEY and CDR2 SVGAGI. This CDR3 is CASRGGGLPPYNEQFF. CDR3 DNA: TGTGCCAGCAGGGGGGGGGGACTACCGCCCTACAATGAGCAGTTCTTC.

The rearrangement joins TRBV5-5 to TRBJ2-7; TRBD1 matches at 9 bases. The CDR3 is 15 amino acids. Germline V gene sequence: CDR1 SGHKS, CDR2 YYEKEE (reference sequence). V was clipped by 4 bases and J by 3 bases; unmatched bases: 8. The CDR3 nucleotides read TGTGCCAGCAGCCGTGCCGGGACAGGGTTCTACGAGCAGTACGTC. Protein: CASSRAGTGFYEQYV.

Many counts were recorded for this clonotype. The rearrangement uses TRBV6-1 and TRBJ2-3; D is undetermined. The CDR3 has 15 residues. Trimming took 6 bases from V and 4 from J, leaving 17 bases between them. Per germline, CDR1 MNHNS and CDR2 SASEGT. CDR3 residues: CASSQVGLGSDTQYF. DNA for the CDR3: TGTGCCAGCAGCCAAGTCGGGCTGGGCTCAGATACGCAGTATTTT.

There are a few counts of this clonotype. The V gene is TRBV12-3 or TRBV12-4, the J gene TRBJ1-1, with D maybe TRBD1 (6 bases). The CDR3 runs 17 residues. The V and J ends lost 0 bases and 5 bases respectively, with 19 bases between them. CDR3 in amino acids: CASSLAGAGGLGTEAFF. The CDR3 DNA sequence: TGTGCCAGCAGTTTAGCGGGGGCAGGAGGGCTGGGGACTGAAGCTTTCTTT.

This clonotype showed up many times. The CDR3 is CASSTGYGGNEQFF. CDR3 nucleotide sequence: TGTGCCAGCAGTACAGGGTATGGGGGCAATGAGCAGTTCTTC. The chain has TRBV27 and TRBJ2-1; D might be TRBD1 (6 bases). V was trimmed by 5 bases and J by 6 bases, leaving 14 bases between them. CDR1 is MNHEY and CDR2 is SMNVEV in the germline V gene (reference sequence). CDR3 length: 14 amino acids.

The chain employs TRBV24-1 and TRBJ2-2, with no clear D. The CDR3 length is 16 residues. The germline V gene has CDR1 KGHDR and CDR2 SFDVKD. The germline V and J ends were trimmed by 3 bases and 1 base, with 11 bases remaining between them. The CDR3 DNA reads as TGTGCCACCAGTGATCCCCGGACCGGGAACACCGGGGAGCTGTTTTTT. It codes for CATSDPRTGNTGELFF.

This clonotype was seen more than once but under ten times. The V call is TRBV5-1, the J call TRBJ2-5; weak D call: TRBD2 (5 bases). The CDR3 contains 16 residues. The germline gives CDR1 SGHRS, CDR2 YFSETQ. The V end was cut by 7 bases, the J end by 5 bases, with 24 bases between. In DNA form, the CDR3 reads TGCGCCAGCTCAGAGGGTCAAGTCGCGGTCCGGGAGACCCAGTACTTC. Protein sequence: CASSEGQVAVRETQYF.

The gene calls are TRBV24-1 and TRBJ2-5, with TRBD2 matching 10 bases. Germline V gene data show CDR1 as KGHDR and CDR2 as SFDVKD. This CDR3 spans 16 amino acids. V gave up 0 bases and J gave up 5 bases; unmatched junction bases: 5. CDR3 protein: CATSDLTSGARETQYF. The CDR3 bases are TGTGCCACCAGTGATTTGACTAGCGGGGCCAGGGAGACCCAGTACTTC.